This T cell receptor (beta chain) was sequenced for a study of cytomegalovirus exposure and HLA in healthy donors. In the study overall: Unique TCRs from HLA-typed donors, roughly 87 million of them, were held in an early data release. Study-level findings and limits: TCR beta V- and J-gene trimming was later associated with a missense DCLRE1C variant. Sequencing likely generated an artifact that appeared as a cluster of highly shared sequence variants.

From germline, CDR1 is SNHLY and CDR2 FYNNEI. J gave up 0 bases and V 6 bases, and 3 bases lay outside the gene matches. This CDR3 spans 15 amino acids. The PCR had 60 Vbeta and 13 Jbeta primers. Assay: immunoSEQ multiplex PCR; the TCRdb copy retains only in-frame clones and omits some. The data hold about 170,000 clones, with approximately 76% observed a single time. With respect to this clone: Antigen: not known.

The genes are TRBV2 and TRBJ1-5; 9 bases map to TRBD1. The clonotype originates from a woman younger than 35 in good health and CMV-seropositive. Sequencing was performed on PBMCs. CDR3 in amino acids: CASSSGQGSNQPQHF. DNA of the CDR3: TGTGCCAGCAGCTCGGGACAGGGTAGCAATCAGCCCCAGCATTTT.